One TCR beta chain is described in this entry. This CDR3 spans 15 amino acids. The V segment lost 6 bases and the J segment 2 bases; nucleotides outside the gene matches: 9. CDR1 is MNHEY and CDR2 is SVGAGI in the germline V gene. The data were obtained in a study of blood T cell repertoires in COVID-19. Overall study: The United States, Italy and Spain were the sources of the acute and convalescent COVID-19 samples. PBMCs, B-cell-depleted T cells, or T cells were the source of the cDNA or gDNA that made up the material.

Authors' data handling: The authors estimated nucleated cell counts from reference gene primer amplification. The method was immunoSEQ multiplex PCR; TCRdb's version includes in-frame clones alone and lacks a portion of them. That table is the source of V, J and clone size, and D and trimming were worked out from the DNA. The table lists 150,000 to 160,000 clones, around 83% of them singletons. V and J are TRBV6-5 and TRBJ1-1, with 7 bases fitting TRBD1. The sequence was collected from an older woman with acute or convalescent COVID-19. Sequencing used peripheral blood. The CDR3: CASRTQGQRNTEAFF. CDR3 DNA sequence: TGTGCCAGCAGGACTCAGGGACAGAGAAACACTGAAGCTTTCTTT.